Presented here are 14 T cell receptor beta chains from one specimen sequenced in a study of control samples from healthy donors and cancer patients. Here immunoSEQ multiplex PCR was the method, and the copy in TCRdb shows in-frame clones only, minus some. The top ten hold about 3.1% of the sample, which has about 69,000 clones, approximately 80% seen once. Sequenced: PBMCs. Receptors were obtained from a woman aged 50 to 60 with lung cancer.

The gene calls are TRBV18 and TRBJ2-7; possible D gene TRBD1, 6 bases. The germline CDR1 and CDR2 sequences are KGHSH and LQKENI. The CDR3 runs to 14 residues. V lost 6 bases to trimming and J lost 7 bases, with 19 bases between them. DNA for the CDR3: TGTGCCAGCTCCCCGAAACAGGGTGAGGAGGAGCAGTACTTC. Translated, it gives CASSPKQGEEEQYF.

The rearrangement joins TRBV18 to TRBJ1-2; no clear D gene. Germline V CDR1 and CDR2: KGHSH, LQKENI. Trimming removed 2 bases at V and 5 bases at J, with 12 bases between. This CDR3 has 14 amino acids. The CDR3 DNA sequence: TGTGCCAGCTCACCAGTGCAGACTACTTATGGCTACACCTTC. Encoded protein: CASSPVQTTYGYTF.

V usage is TRBV4-3 and J usage is TRBJ1-2; D is possibly TRBD1 (5 bases). Germline V lookup: CDR1 LGHNA, CDR2 YSLEER. V lost 4 bases and J 2 bases, leaving 11 bases between the germline ends. The CDR3 sequence is 14 residues long. CDR3 sequence (DNA): TGCGCCAGCAGCCCCTCCGGACAAAACTATGGCTACACCTTC. Protein sequence: CASSPSGQNYGYTF.

This sequence joins TRBV7-9 and TRBJ2-3; D is possibly TRBD1 (6 bases). With 7 bases removed from V and 1 base from J, the gap between germline ends came to 15 bases. The CDR3 extends over 15 amino acids. CDR1 SEHNR and CDR2 FQNEAQ come from the germline V gene (reference sequence). CDR3 in amino acids: CASTPGQKGTDTQYF. The CDR3 nucleotides are TGTGCCAGCACCCCCGGACAGAAGGGCACAGATACGCAGTATTTT.

This chain joins TRBV5-1 and TRBJ1-6; D perhaps matches TRBD1 (5 bases). Looked up from germline, CDR1 is SGHRS and CDR2 is YFSETQ. This CDR3 is 14 amino acids long. The V gene lost 7 bases and the J gene lost 7 bases, with 15 bases spanning the gap. The CDR3 region is CASRRDLQNSPLHF. The CDR3 nucleotides are TGCGCCAGCCGGAGGGACCTTCAAAATTCACCCCTCCACTTT.

J is TRBJ1-1 and V is TRBV7-9; D gene uncertain. This CDR3 is 12 amino acids long. Germline V gene data show CDR1 as SEHNR and CDR2 as FQNEAQ (reference sequence). Between the trimmed V and J ends, which lost 2 bases and 5 bases, there was a span of 6 bases. The CDR3 nucleotides are TGTGCCAGCAGCTTAATGGGGACTGAAGCTTTCTTT. Translated: CASSLMGTEAFF.

The chain employs TRBV6-2 or TRBV6-3 and TRBJ2-5, with D perhaps TRBD2 (5 bases). The CDR3 is 15 residues long. V lost 0 bases and J lost 5, with 13 bases in between. Germline-derived CDR1 and CDR2 are MNHEY and SVGEGT. The CDR3 bases are TGTGCCAGCAGTTACTCCCTAGCCTCCCAGGAGACCCAGTACTTC. Translating it yields CASSYSLASQETQYF.

The rearrangement joins TRBV7-3 to TRBJ2-2; D not resolved. CDR3 length: 12 amino acids. With 3 bases removed from V and 6 bases from J, the gap between germline ends came to 5 bases. CDR1 SGHTA and CDR2 FQGTGA come from the germline V gene. The CDR3 DNA reads as TGTGCCAGCAGCTTCGGGCCCGGGGAGCTGTTTTTT. Translating it yields CASSFGPGELFF.

The chain couples TRBV5-1 to TRBJ1-1, with a tentative D call TRBD1 (6 bases). CDR1 is SGHRS, CDR2 YFSETQ, per germline. The CDR3 sequence is 13 residues long. V dropped 6 bases and J dropped 4 bases, with 13 bases sitting between them. The CDR3 DNA reads TGCGCCAGCACCCCTATAGGGGGCACTGAAGCTTTCTTT. Protein product: CASTPIGGTEAFF. The whole variable domain, remainder taken from reference TRBV5-1 and TRBJ1-1, is KAGVTQTPRYLIKTRGQQVTLSCSPISGHRSVSWYQQTPGQGLQFLFEYFSETQRNKGNFPGRFSGRQFSNSRSEMNVSTLELGDSALYLCASTPIGGTEAFFGQGTRLTVV.

The chain combines TRBV2 with TRBJ2-1, with TRBD1 as a possible D gene (6 bases). V was cut by 9 bases and J by 7 bases, with 16 bases left in between. The length of the CDR3 is 13 residues. CDR1 and CDR2 (germline): SNHLY, FYNNEI. CDR3 bases: TGTGCCAGTCTACAGGGCGTTCCGAATGAGCAGTTCTTC. Translating it yields CASLQGVPNEQFF.

The rearrangement uses TRBV24-1 and TRBJ2-3; 10 nucleotides line up with TRBD2. Per germline, CDR1 KGHDR and CDR2 SFDVKD. This CDR3 comprises 18 residues. Trimming removed 3 bases from V and 5 bases from J; junction bases left unmatched: 13. The CDR3 region has the DNA TGTGCCACCAGTGATCCTCGGCTAGCGGGGGAGGATTTAGATACGCAGTATTTT. Its translation is CATSDPRLAGEDLDTQYF.

Here the CDR3 reads CASSVRDSSTNEKLFF. CDR3 bases: TGTGCCAGTAGCGTCAGGGACAGCTCAACTAATGAAAAACTGTTTTTT. This chain connects TRBV19 to TRBJ1-4; TRBD1 matches at 7 bases. Germline CDR1 and CDR2: LNHDA and SQIVND (reference sequence). The length of the CDR3 is 16 residues. The V and J ends lost 6 bases and 0 bases, in that order; junction bases with no gene match: 7.

This clone was found once. This chain links TRBV28 with TRBJ1-2; D is undetermined. The V end lost 8 bases, the J end lost 0 bases, and 7 bases lay between the germline ends. This CDR3 region has 12 residues. Germline values: CDR1 MDHEN, CDR2 SYDVKM. CDR3: CASGPTNYGYTF. The CDR3 DNA follows: TGTGCCAGCGGGCCGACTAACTATGGCTACACCTTC.

The V call is TRBV5-1, the J call TRBJ2-2, with 7 bases lining up with TRBD2. CDR3 size: 15 residues. Germline CDR1 and CDR2: SGHRS and YFSETQ. Trimming cost V 4 bases and J 5 bases; bases outside gene matches: 8. The CDR3 sequence: CASSPSGLKTGELFF. CDR3 DNA sequence: TGCGCCAGCAGCCCCTCGGGACTAAAAACCGGGGAGCTGTTTTTT.